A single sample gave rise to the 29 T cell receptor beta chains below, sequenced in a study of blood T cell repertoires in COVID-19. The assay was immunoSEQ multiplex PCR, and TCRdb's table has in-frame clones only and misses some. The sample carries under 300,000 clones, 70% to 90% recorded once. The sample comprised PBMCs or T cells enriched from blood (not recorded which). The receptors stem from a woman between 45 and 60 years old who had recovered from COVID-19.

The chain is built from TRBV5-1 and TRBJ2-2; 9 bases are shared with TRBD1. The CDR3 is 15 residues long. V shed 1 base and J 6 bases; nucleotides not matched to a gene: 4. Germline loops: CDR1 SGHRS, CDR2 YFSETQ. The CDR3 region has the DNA TGCGCCAGCAGCTTGACCGGACAGGGGTCCGGGGAGCTGTTTTTT. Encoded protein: CASSLTGQGSGELFF.

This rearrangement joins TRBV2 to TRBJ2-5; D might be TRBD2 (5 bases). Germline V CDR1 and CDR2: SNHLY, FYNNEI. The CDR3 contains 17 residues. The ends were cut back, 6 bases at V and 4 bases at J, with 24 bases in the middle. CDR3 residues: CASSPNRGEPQRETQYF. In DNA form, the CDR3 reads TGTGCCAGCAGCCCAAATCGTGGGGAGCCCCAACGAGAGACCCAGTACTTC.

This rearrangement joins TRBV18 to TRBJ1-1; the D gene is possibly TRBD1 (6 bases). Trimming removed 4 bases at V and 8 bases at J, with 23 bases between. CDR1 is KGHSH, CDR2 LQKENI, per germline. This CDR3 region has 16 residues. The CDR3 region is CASSQGQRLRRAEAFF. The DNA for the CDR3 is TGTGCCAGCTCACAAGGACAGCGTCTCCGCAGGGCCGAAGCTTTCTTT.

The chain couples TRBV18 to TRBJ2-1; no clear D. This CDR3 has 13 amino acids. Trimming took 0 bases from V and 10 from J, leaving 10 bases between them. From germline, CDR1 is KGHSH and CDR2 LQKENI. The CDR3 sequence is CASSPPGLKEQFF. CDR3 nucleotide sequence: TGTGCCAGCTCACCACCGGGCTTAAAAGAGCAGTTCTTC.

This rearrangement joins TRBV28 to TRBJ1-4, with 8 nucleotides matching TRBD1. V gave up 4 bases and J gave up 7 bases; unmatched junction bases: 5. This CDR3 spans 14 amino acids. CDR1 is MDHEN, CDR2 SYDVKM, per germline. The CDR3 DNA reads TGTGCCAGCAGTTCGCTAGGACAGGGTGAAAAACTGTTTTTT. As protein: CASSSLGQGEKLFF.

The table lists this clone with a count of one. The CDR3 sequence: CASSPSTGDNEQFF. CDR3 DNA sequence: TGTGCCAGCTCTCCTTCGACAGGGGACAATGAGCAGTTCTTC. V gene TRBV18 combines with J gene TRBJ2-1, with 8 bases that match TRBD1. This CDR3 contains 14 residues. The V gene's germline CDR1 is KGHSH and CDR2 LQKENI. V dropped 6 bases and J dropped 5; count of bases not matched to a gene: 6.

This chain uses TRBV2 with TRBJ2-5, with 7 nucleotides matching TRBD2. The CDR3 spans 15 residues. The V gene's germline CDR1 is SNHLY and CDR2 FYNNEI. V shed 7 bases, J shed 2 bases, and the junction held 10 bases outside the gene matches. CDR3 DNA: TGTGCCAGCATAGCGAGGGAGGGCAGTCAAGAGACCCAGTACTTC. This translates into CASIAREGSQETQYF.

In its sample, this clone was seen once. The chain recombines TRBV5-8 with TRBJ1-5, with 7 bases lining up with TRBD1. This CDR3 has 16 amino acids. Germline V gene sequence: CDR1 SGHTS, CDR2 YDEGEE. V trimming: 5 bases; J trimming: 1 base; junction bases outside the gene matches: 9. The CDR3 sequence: CASRETGKGSNQPQHF. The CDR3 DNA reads TGTGCCAGCAGGGAGACAGGGAAGGGAAGCAATCAGCCCCAGCATTTT.

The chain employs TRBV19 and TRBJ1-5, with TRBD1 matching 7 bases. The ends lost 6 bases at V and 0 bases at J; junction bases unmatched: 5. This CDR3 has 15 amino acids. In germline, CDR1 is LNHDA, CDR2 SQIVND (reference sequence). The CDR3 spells CASRLQGSSNQPQHF. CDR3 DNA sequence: TGTGCCAGTAGGCTACAGGGGAGTAGCAATCAGCCCCAGCATTTT.

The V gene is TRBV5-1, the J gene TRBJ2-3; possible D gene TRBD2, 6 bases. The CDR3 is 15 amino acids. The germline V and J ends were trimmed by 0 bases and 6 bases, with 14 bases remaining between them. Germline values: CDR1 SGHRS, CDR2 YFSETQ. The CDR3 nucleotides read TGCGCCAGCAGCTTGGTGCCGGGAGCAGGGGATACGCAGTATTTT. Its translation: CASSLVPGAGDTQYF.

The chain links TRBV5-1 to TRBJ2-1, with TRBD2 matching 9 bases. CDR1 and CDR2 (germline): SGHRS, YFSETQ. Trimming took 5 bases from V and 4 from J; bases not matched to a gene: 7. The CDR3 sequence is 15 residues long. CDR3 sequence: CASSSGSSSYNEQFF. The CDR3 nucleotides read TGCGCCAGCAGTAGCGGGAGTAGTTCATACAATGAGCAGTTCTTC.

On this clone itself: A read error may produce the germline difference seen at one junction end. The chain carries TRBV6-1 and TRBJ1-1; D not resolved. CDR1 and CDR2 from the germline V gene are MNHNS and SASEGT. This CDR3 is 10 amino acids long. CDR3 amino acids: CASSEQATQF. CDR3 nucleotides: TGTGCCAGCAGTGAACAGGCGACCCAGTTT.

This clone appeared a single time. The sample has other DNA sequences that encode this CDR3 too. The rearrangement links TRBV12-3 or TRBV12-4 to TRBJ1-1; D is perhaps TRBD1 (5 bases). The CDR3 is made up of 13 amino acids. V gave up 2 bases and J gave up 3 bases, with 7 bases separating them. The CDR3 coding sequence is TGTGCCAGCAGTTTATCAGGGCACACTGAAGCTTTCTTT. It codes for CASSLSGHTEAFF.

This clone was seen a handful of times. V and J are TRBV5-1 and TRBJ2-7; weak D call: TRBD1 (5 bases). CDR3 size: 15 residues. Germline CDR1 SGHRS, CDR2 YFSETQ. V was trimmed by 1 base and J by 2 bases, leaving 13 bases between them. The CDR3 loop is CASSLWGRPTYEQYF. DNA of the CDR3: TGCGCCAGCAGCTTGTGGGGCAGGCCCACCTACGAGCAGTACTTC.

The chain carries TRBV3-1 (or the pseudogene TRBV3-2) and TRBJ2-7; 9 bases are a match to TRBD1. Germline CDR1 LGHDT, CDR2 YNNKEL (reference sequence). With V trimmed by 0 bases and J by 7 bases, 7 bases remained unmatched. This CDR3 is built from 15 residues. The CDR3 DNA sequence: TGTGCCAGCAGCCAAGATCCGGGACAGGGTCGGGAGCAGTACTTC. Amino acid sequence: CASSQDPGQGREQYF.

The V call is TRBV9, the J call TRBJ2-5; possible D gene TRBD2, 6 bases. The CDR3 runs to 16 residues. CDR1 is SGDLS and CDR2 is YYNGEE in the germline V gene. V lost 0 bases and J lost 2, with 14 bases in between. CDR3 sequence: CASSVVGGGGQETQYF. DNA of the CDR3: TGTGCCAGCAGCGTAGTCGGGGGAGGAGGGCAAGAGACCCAGTACTTC.

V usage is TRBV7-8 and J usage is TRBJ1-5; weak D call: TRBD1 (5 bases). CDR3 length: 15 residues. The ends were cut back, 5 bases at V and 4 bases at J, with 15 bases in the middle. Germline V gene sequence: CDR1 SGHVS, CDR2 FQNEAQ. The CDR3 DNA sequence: TGTGCCAGCAGCCAATGGACCGGGGGGAATCAGCCCCAGCATTTT. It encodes CASSQWTGGNQPQHF.

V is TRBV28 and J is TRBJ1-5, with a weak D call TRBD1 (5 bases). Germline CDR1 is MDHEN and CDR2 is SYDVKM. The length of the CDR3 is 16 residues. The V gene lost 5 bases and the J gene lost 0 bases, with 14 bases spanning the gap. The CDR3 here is CASSPWTRYSNQPQHF. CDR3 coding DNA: TGTGCCAGCAGTCCCTGGACACGTTATAGCAATCAGCCCCAGCATTTT. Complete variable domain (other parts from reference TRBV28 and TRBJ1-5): DVKVTQSSRYLVKRTGEKVFLECVQDMDHENMFWYRQDPGLGLRLIYFSYDVKMKEKGDIPEGYSVSREKKERFSLILESASTNQTSMYLCASSPWTRYSNQPQHFGDGTRLSIL.

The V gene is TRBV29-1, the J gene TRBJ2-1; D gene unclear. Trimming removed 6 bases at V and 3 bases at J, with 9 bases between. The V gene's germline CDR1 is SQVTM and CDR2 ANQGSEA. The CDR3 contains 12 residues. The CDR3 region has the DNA TGCAGCGTGGTACTCGACTACAATGAGCAGTTCTTC. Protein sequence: CSVVLDYNEQFF.

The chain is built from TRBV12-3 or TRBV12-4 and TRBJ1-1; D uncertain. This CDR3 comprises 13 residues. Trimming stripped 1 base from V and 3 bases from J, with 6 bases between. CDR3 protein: CASSLDPYTEAFF. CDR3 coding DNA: TGTGCCAGCAGTTTAGATCCTTACACTGAAGCTTTCTTT.

CDR3 loop: CASSLGDRFYNEQFF. The CDR3 bases are TGTGCCAGCAGTTTGGGGGACAGGTTCTACAATGAGCAGTTCTTC. The chain has TRBV28 and TRBJ2-1, with TRBD1 matching 8 bases. Looked up from germline, CDR1 is MDHEN and CDR2 is SYDVKM. Trimming at V came to 3 bases and at J to 3 bases, leaving 4 bases not matched to a gene. The CDR3 totals 15 residues.

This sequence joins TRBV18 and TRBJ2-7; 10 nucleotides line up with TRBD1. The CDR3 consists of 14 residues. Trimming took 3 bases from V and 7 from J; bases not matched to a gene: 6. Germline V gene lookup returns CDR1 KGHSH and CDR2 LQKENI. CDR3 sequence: CASSPGTGAKEQYF. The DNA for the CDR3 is TGTGCCAGCTCACCGGGGACAGGGGCTAAAGAGCAGTACTTC.

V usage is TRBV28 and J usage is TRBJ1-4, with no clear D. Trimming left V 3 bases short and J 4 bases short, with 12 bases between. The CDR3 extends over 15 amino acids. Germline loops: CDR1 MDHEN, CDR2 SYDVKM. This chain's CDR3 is CASSFSGRLNEKLFF. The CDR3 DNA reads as TGTGCCAGCAGTTTTAGTGGGAGGCTTAATGAAAAACTGTTTTTT.

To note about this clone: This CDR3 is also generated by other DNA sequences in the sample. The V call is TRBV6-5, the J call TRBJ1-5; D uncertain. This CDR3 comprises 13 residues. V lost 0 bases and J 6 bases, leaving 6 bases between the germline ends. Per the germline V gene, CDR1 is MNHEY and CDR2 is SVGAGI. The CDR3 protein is CASSYSSGQPQHF. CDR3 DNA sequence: TGTGCCAGCAGTTACTCGAGCGGTCAGCCCCAGCATTTT.

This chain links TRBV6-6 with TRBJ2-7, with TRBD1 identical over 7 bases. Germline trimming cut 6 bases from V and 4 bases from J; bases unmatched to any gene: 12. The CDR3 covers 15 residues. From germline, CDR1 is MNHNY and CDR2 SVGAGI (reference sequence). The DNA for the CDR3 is TGTGCCAGCAGAAATTCTGGACAGGCAATTTACGAGCAGTACTTC. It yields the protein CASRNSGQAIYEQYF.

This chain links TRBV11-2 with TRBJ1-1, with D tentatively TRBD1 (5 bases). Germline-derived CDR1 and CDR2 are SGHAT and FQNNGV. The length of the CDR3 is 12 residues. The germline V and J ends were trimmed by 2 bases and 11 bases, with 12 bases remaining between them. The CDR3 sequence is CASSLFSRGAFF. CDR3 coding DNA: TGTGCCAGCAGCTTATTCTCTCGGGGGGCTTTCTTT.

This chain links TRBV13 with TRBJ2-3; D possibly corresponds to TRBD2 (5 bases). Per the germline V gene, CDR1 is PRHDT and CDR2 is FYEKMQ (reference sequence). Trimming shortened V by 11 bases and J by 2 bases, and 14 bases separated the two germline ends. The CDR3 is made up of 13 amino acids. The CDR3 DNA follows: TGTGCCGTCAGCGGCAAGGACACAGATACGCAGTATTTT. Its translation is CAVSGKDTDTQYF.

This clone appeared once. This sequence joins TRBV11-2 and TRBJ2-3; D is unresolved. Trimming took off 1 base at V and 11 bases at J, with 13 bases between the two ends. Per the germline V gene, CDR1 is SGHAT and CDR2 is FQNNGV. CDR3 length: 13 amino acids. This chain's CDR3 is CASSLGSSIEQYF. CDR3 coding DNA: TGTGCCAGCAGCTTAGGGTCTTCAATAGAGCAGTATTTT.

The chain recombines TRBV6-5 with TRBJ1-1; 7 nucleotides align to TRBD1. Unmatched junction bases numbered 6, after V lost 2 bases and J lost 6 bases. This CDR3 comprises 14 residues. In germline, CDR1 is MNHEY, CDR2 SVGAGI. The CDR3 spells CASSYGTGAPEAFF. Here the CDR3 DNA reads TGTGCCAGCAGTTACGGCACAGGGGCCCCTGAAGCTTTCTTT.